The entry below gives a single T cell receptor beta chain sequence along with its context. This sample is drawn from a study of blood T cell repertoires in COVID-19. On the study more broadly: Nucleic acid was either cDNA or gDNA, and it came from T cells, B-cell-depleted T cells, or PBMCs.

Participants reported their clinical history, and cohort assignment relied on those reports. Recovered status applied to Cohort 3 donors who had two consecutive negative PCRs. It also applied to those with clearance or with symptom resolution. In the study's own analysis: Nucleated cell number was recorded as an estimate derived from reference gene primer amplification. Only in-frame clones appear in the TCRdb table, and some are missing; sequencing was by immunoSEQ multiplex PCR. V, J and clone size reflect that table, while D and trimming were determined from the DNA. The data show about 310,000 clones, around 90% seen once. The V gene's germline CDR1 is SGHRS and CDR2 YFSETQ. This CDR3 has 15 amino acids. V was cut by 4 bases and J by 4 bases, with 15 bases left in between.

This sequence joins TRBV5-1 and TRBJ2-1; D uncertain. Sequencing used PBMCs or T cells enriched from blood (not recorded which). This receptor was taken from a woman in her late teens or twenties who had recovered from COVID-19. CDR3 region: CASSPAASWYNEQFF. For the CDR3, the DNA is TGCGCCAGCAGCCCAGCAGCGTCTTGGTACAATGAGCAGTTCTTC.